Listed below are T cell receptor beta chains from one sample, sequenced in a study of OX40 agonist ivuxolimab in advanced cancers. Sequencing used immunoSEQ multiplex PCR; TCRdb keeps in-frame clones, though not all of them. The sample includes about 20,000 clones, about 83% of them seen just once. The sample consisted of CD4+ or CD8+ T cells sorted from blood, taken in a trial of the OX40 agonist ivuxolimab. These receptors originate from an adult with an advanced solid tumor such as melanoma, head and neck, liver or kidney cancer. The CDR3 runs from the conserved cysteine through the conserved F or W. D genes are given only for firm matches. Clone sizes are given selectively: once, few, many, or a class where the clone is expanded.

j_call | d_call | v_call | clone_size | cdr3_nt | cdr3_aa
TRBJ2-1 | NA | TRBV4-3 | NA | TGCGCCAGCAGCCCCCAGCTGGCGGGACTCCAGTTCCGCCAGCAGTTCTTC | CASSPQLAGLQFRQQFF
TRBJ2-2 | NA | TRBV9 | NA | TGTGCCAGCAGCCCACCCCGAACCGGGGAGCTGTTTTTT | CASSPPRTGELFF
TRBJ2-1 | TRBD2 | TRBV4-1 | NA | TGCGCCAGCAGCCAAGATTTGCCGGGGGGGCTGGGGAATGAGCAGTTCTTC | CASSQDLPGGLGNEQFF
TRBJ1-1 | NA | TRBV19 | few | TGTGCCAGCCAACCCGGGACGGCCATGAACACTGAAGCTTTCTTT | CASQPGTAMNTEAFF
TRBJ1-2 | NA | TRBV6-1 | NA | TGTGCCAGCCTAGCTTACTATGGCTACACCTTC | CASLAYYGYTF
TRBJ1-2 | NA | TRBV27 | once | TGTGCCAGCAGTGCCCTGGACGGGGGGATTACTTATGGCTACACCTTC | CASSALDGGITYGYTF
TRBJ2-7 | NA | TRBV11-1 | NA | TGTGCCAGCAGCTTAGACTCACGGCCGTACGAGCAGTACTTC | CASSLDSRPYEQYF
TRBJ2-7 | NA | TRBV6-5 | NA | TGTGCCAGCAGCCCCACCGCTGGGCTCGAGCAGTACTTC | CASSPTAGLEQYF
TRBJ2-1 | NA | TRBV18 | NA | TGTGCCAGCTCACCCGCCAATGAGCAGTTCTTC | CASSPANEQFF
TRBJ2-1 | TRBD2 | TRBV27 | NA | TGTGCCACCCACCAGGGACTAGCGGGGGGTGAGCAGTTCTTC | CATHQGLAGGEQFF
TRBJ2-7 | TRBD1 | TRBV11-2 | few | TGTGCCAGCAGCAGAGGGACAGGGACCTACGAGCAGTACTTC | CASSRGTGTYEQYF
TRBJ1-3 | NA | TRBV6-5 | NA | TGTGCCAGCACCTCTCCCCCTGGAAACACCATATATTTT | CASTSPPGNTIYF
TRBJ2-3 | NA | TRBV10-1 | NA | TGCGCCAGCAGTGGGGGGTGCGGACTTTGCACAGATACGCAGTATTTT | CASSGGCGLCTDTQYF
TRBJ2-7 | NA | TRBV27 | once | TGTGCCAGCAGTTTACAGACTCACTACGAGCAGTACTTC | CASSLQTHYEQYF
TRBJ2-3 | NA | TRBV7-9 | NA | TGTGCCAGCAGCGCACAGGGGAGGACAGATACGCAGTATTTT | CASSAQGRTDTQYF
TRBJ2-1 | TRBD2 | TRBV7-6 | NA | TGTGCCAGCAGCCAGCCGACTAGCGGGGTATCCTACAATGAGCAGTTCTTC | CASSQPTSGVSYNEQFF
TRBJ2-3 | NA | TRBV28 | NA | TGTGCCAGCACTAGGGGGGCGGGAACAGATACGCAGTATTTT | CASTRGAGTDTQYF
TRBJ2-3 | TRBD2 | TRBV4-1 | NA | TGCGCCAGCAGCCAAGAAACTAGCGGGGGGGCTGGAGATACGCAGTATTTT | CASSQETSGGAGDTQYF